The next 23 T cell receptor beta chains were all read from a single sample in a study of blood T cell repertoires in COVID-19. Libraries were prepared by immunoSEQ multiplex PCR; TCRdb keeps only in-frame clonotypes and omits some of them. The sample consists of about 260,000 clones, around 91% of them appearing once. The sequencing input was PBMCs or T cells enriched from blood (not recorded which). Receptors were obtained from a woman aged 18-29 years who had recovered from COVID-19.

V and J are TRBV7-9 and TRBJ1-1, with D possibly TRBD1 on 6 matching bases. Germline assignment: CDR1 SEHNR and CDR2 FQNEAQ (reference sequence). CDR3 length: 13 amino acids. V was cut by 6 bases and J by 1 base, with 9 bases left in between. The CDR3 bases are TGTGCCAGCAGTAAGACAGGGAACACTGAAGCTTTCTTT. This translates into CASSKTGNTEAFF.

The chain carries TRBV3-1 (or the pseudogene TRBV3-2) and TRBJ2-3; 7 nucleotides align to TRBD2. Germline values: CDR1 LGHDT, CDR2 YNNKEL (reference sequence). V trimming: 5 bases; J trimming: 8 bases; junction bases outside the gene matches: 4. The CDR3 is made up of 12 amino acids. The chain's CDR3 is CASSERGGTQYF. The CDR3 nucleotides read TGTGCCAGCAGCGAGCGCGGGGGTACGCAGTATTTT.

The rearrangement joins TRBV5-6 to TRBJ1-1; unclear D gene. The ends were cut back, 2 bases at V and 3 bases at J, with 11 bases in the middle. Germline V lookup: CDR1 SGHDT, CDR2 YYEEEE. This CDR3 comprises 14 residues. The CDR3 bases are TGTGCCAGCAGCTTTCGAGGGTATGACACTGAAGCTTTCTTT. Residues: CASSFRGYDTEAFF.

The chain uses TRBV18 and TRBJ2-7; D is perhaps TRBD1 (5 bases). V was clipped by 2 bases and J by 0 bases, with 8 bases between them. This CDR3 is 14 amino acids long. Germline V gives CDR1 KGHSH, CDR2 LQKENI. The CDR3 DNA reads as TGTGCCAGCTCACCAACCGACAGCTCCTACGAGCAGTACTTC. Its translation is CASSPTDSSYEQYF.

The chain has TRBV7-9 and TRBJ1-1, with 9 bases matching TRBD1. Germline values: CDR1 SEHNR, CDR2 FQNEAQ (reference sequence). The length of the CDR3 is 14 residues. J lost 3 bases, V lost 5 bases, and 4 bases had no gene match. CDR3 amino acids: CASSPRTGDTEAFF. CDR3 DNA sequence: TGTGCCAGCAGCCCGCGGACAGGGGACACTGAAGCTTTCTTT.

This clone was observed a single time. The rearrangement uses TRBV6-5 and TRBJ1-1, with D tentatively TRBD1 (5 bases). The CDR3 runs to 15 residues. The germline V and J ends were trimmed by 4 bases and 4 bases, with 16 bases remaining between them. CDR1 is MNHEY and CDR2 is SVGAGI in the germline V gene. The CDR3 DNA reads as TGTGCCAGCAGTTGGGGATTGGGGGGAAGCACTGAAGCTTTCTTT. Translating gives CASSWGLGGSTEAFF.

The chain joins TRBV7-9 to TRBJ2-5; TRBD1 might be the D (6 bases). Germline CDR1 reads SEHNR; CDR2 reads FQNEAQ (reference sequence). The ends were cut back, 6 bases at V and 7 bases at J, with 12 bases in the middle. CDR3 length: 12 amino acids. The DNA of the CDR3 is TGTGCCAGCAGTCAAGACAGGTGGACCCAGTACTTC. It encodes CASSQDRWTQYF.

V and J are TRBV19 and TRBJ1-6; D possibly corresponds to TRBD1 (5 bases). Per the germline V gene, CDR1 is LNHDA and CDR2 is SQIVND (reference sequence). V lost 3 bases to trimming and J lost 7 bases, with 16 bases between them. This CDR3 has 16 amino acids. The CDR3 DNA is TGTGCCAGTAGTATTCGGGACTTGCCCCGGAATTCACCCCTCCACTTT. Translation: CASSIRDLPRNSPLHF.

The gene calls are TRBV10-3 and TRBJ2-7; possibly TRBD1 for D (5 bases). Trimming left V 0 bases short and J 4 bases short, with 22 bases between. Germline lookup yields CDR1 ENHRY and CDR2 SYGVKD. The CDR3 covers 18 residues. CDR3 nucleotide sequence: TGTGCCATCAGTGAGTCGGGGCAGGGCATAAAACTTAGATACGAGCAGTACTTC. It is translated as CAISESGQGIKLRYEQYF.

The rearrangement links TRBV10-1 to TRBJ2-5; 8 bases are shared with TRBD1. Trimming took 4 bases from V and 4 from J; bases not matched to a gene: 8. Germline CDR1 WNHNN, CDR2 SYGVQD (reference sequence). The CDR3 extends over 15 amino acids. CDR3 in DNA: TGCGCCAGCAGTGTAGCAGGGGGCGACGGAGAGACCCAGTACTTC. Amino acid sequence: CASSVAGGDGETQYF.

This rearrangement joins TRBV5-6 to TRBJ1-5, with D maybe TRBD1 (6 bases). The CDR3 totals 17 residues. Germline assignment: CDR1 SGHDT and CDR2 YYEEEE. Trimming cost V 4 bases and J 2 bases, with 19 bases left between them. As DNA, the CDR3 is TGTGCCAGCAGCCTACGGGGCGGGGGCACGGGCAATCAGCCCCAGCATTTT. This sequence encodes CASSLRGGGTGNQPQHF.

This clone turned up a few times. This rearrangement joins TRBV10-3 to TRBJ2-3; D may be TRBD2 (7 bases). V was pared by 10 bases and J by 0 bases, with 23 bases between. The CDR3 has 17 residues. Germline loops: CDR1 ENHRY, CDR2 SYGVKD. The CDR3 coding sequence is TGTGCCACTCGGGGGGCCCCACACGGCATTAGCACAGATACGCAGTATTTT. This translates into CATRGAPHGISTDTQYF.

The genes are TRBV9 and TRBJ1-6, with 7 bases aligning to TRBD1. The CDR3 spans 18 residues. With V trimmed by 4 bases and J by 7 bases, 17 bases remained unmatched. Germline V lookup: CDR1 SGDLS, CDR2 YYNGEE. CDR3 sequence reads: CASSPTVGQGVGNSPLHF. CDR3 DNA: TGTGCCAGCAGCCCAACGGTTGGGCAGGGGGTCGGGAATTCACCCCTCCACTTT.

This clone was seen a handful of times. This chain joins TRBV20-1 and TRBJ2-7, with 8 bases lining up with TRBD2. This CDR3 is 15 amino acids long. The V and J ends lost 3 bases and 2 bases, in that order; junction bases with no gene match: 9. Germline V gives CDR1 DFQATT, CDR2 SNEGSKA (reference sequence). The CDR3 bases are TGCAGTGCTAGTCTCCTAGCGGGTGCTCCCTACGAGCAGTACTTC. Encoded protein: CSASLLAGAPYEQYF.

This chain uses TRBV4-1 with TRBJ2-5; D might be TRBD2 (6 bases). Per the germline V gene, CDR1 is MGHRA and CDR2 is YSYEKL. Trimming removed 3 bases at V and 5 bases at J, with 16 bases between. CDR3 size: 15 residues. The CDR3: CASSQGSSDWETQYF. CDR3 nucleotide sequence: TGCGCCAGCAGCCAGGGGTCTAGCGATTGGGAGACCCAGTACTTC.

Comment on this clone: The final CDR3 position lacks the conserved phenylalanine or tryptophan, pointing to a likely read error. V usage is TRBV10-1 and J usage is TRBJ1-1; D unclear. The CDR3 extends over 14 amino acids. The germline gives CDR1 WNHNN, CDR2 SYGVQD (reference sequence). The V end was cut by 6 bases, the J end by 0 bases, with 11 bases between. The CDR3 spells CASSRDILNTEAFS. The CDR3 coding sequence is TGCGCCAGCAGCAGAGACATATTGAACACTGAAGCTTTCTCT.

The rearrangement joins TRBV28 to TRBJ1-5; 7 nucleotides match TRBD1. CDR3 size: 15 residues. V lost 6 bases to trimming and J lost 4 bases; unmatched junction nucleotides: 9. Per the germline V gene, CDR1 is MDHEN and CDR2 is SYDVKM. CDR3 amino acids: CASSPAQGGNQPQHF. The CDR3 DNA reads as TGTGCCAGCAGCCCCGCCCAGGGGGGAAATCAGCCCCAGCATTTT.

This clone was observed a single time. This chain links TRBV2 with TRBJ1-5, with D possibly being TRBD1 (6 bases). In germline, CDR1 is SNHLY, CDR2 FYNNEI. The V end lost 8 bases, the J end lost 7 bases, and 15 bases lay between the germline ends. The CDR3 is made up of 13 amino acids. CDR3 region: CASLGQSGQPQHF. The CDR3 DNA follows: TGTGCCAGCCTCGGACAGTCTGGGCAGCCCCAGCATTTT.

The rearrangement uses TRBV3-1 (or the pseudogene TRBV3-2) and TRBJ1-2; TRBD1 matches at 7 bases. The germline CDR1 and CDR2 sequences are LGHDT and YNNKEL (reference sequence). This CDR3 comprises 14 residues. Trimming cost V 7 bases and J 6 bases; bases outside gene matches: 11. The CDR3 sequence is CASKVTGAGDGYTF. The CDR3 bases are TGTGCCAGCAAGGTTACAGGGGCTGGAGATGGCTACACCTTC.

The chain is built from TRBV6-2 or TRBV6-3 and TRBJ2-2, with a possible D match to TRBD1 (6 bases). The CDR3 loop spans 15 amino acids. Germline V lookup: CDR1 MNHEY, CDR2 SVGEGT. Trimming stripped 5 bases from V and 8 bases from J, with 18 bases between. This CDR3 is CASSQTGLATGELFF. The DNA for the CDR3 is TGTGCCAGCAGTCAAACAGGGCTAGCTACTGGGGAGCTGTTTTTT.

This clone has just one count. Other DNA sequences of this sample code for an identical CDR3. The chain couples TRBV3-1 (or the pseudogene TRBV3-2) to TRBJ1-1; unclear D gene. Trimming left V 5 bases short and J 0 bases short, with 4 bases between. The CDR3 covers 12 residues. From germline, CDR1 is LGHDT and CDR2 YNNKEL (reference sequence). The CDR3 DNA follows: TGTGCCAGCAGCTATCTGAACACTGAAGCTTTCTTT. Its translation is CASSYLNTEAFF.

This sequence joins TRBV11-2 and TRBJ1-2; the match to TRBD1 covers 7 bases. CDR1 and CDR2 from the germline V gene are SGHAT and FQNNGV. With 3 bases clipped from V and 4 bases from J, the junction kept 5 bases outside the gene matches. The CDR3 runs 14 residues. CDR3 DNA: TGTGCCAGCAGCTTGGGTCGGGACAGCTATGGCTACACCTTC. It is translated as CASSLGRDSYGYTF.

The chain is built from TRBV12-3 or TRBV12-4 and TRBJ1-4; 7 bases map to TRBD1. Trimming at V came to 8 bases and at J to 4 bases, leaving 4 bases not matched to a gene. The CDR3 contains 13 residues. DNA for the CDR3: TGTGCCAGCTCGGGACAGATTAATGAAAAACTGTTTTTT. Translated, it gives CASSGQINEKLFF.